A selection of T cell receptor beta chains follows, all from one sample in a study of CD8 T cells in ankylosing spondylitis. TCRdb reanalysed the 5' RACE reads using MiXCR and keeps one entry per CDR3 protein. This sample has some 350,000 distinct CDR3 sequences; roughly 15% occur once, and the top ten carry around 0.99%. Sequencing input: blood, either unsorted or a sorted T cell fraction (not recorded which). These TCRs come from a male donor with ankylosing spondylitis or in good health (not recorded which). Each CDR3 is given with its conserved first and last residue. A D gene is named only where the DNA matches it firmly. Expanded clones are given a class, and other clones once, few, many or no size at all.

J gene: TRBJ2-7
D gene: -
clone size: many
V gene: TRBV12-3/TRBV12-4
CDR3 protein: CASRSYLDSYEQYF
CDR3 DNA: TGTGCCAGCAGGTCCTACCTGGATTCCTACGAGCAGTACTTC

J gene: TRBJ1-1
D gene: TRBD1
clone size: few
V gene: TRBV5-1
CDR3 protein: CASSQTQGESTEAFF
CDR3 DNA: TGCGCCAGCAGCCAGACACAGGGGGAGAGCACTGAAGCTTTCTTT

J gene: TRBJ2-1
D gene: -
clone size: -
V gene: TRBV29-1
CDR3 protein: CSVELTRGSYNEQFF
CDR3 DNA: TGCAGCGTTGAGCTAACTAGGGGGAGTTACAATGAGCAGTTCTTC

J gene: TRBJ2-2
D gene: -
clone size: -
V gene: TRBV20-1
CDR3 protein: CSARDIYNGELFF
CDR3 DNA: TGCAGTGCTAGAGATATTTATAACGGGGAGCTGTTTTTT

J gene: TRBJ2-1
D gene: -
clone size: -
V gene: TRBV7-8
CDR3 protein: CASNEGEGAWSYNEQFF
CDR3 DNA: TGTGCCAGCAACGAGGGGGAGGGGGCGTGGTCCTACAATGAGCAGTTCTTC

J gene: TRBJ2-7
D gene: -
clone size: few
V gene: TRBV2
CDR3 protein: CASRGRMESPYEQYF
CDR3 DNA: TGTGCCAGCAGGGGACGGATGGAGAGTCCCTACGAGCAGTACTTC

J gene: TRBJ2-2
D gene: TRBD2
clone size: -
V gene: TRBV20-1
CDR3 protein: CSAGTSGSQDTGELFF
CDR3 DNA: TGCAGTGCCGGGACTAGCGGGAGTCAGGACACCGGGGAGCTGTTTTTT

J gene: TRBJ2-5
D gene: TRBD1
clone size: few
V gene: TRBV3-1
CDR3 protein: CASSSTRDSQETQYF
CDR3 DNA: TGTGCCAGCAGCTCAACCCGGGACAGTCAAGAGACCCAGTACTTC

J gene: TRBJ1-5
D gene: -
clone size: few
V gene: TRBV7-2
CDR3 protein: CASSLRDQRGNQPQHF
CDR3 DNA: TGTGCCAGCAGCTTAAGGGACCAAAGGGGCAATCAGCCCCAGCATTTT

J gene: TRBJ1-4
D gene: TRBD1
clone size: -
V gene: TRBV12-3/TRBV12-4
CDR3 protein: CASSPSDRGEKLFF
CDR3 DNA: TGTGCCAGCAGTCCTTCGGACAGGGGTGAAAAACTGTTTTTT

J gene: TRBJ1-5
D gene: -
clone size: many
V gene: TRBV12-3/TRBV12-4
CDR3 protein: CASSSAGRNQPQHF
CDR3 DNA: TGTGCCAGCAGTTCTGCGGGCCGCAATCAGCCCCAGCATTTT

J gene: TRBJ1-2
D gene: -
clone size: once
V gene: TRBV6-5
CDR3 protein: CASSYSRGYGYNF
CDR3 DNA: TGTGCCAGCAGTTACTCTCGCGGCTATGGCTACAACTTC

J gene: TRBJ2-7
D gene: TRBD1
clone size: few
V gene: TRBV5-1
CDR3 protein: CASSQPGQLDEQYF
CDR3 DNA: TGCGCCAGCAGCCAGCCGGGACAGTTAGACGAGCAGTACTTC

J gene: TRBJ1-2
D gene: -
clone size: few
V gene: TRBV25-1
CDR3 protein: CASSKTGFYGYTF
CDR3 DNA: TGTGCCAGCAGTAAGACAGGTTTCTATGGCTACACCTTC

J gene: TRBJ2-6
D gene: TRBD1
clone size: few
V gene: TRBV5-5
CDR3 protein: CASSVGTAPSGANVLTF
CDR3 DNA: TGTGCCAGCAGCGTCGGGACAGCTCCCTCTGGGGCCAACGTCCTGACTTTC

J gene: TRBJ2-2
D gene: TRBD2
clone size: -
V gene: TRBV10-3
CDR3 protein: CAISGTSGNTGELFF
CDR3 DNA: TGTGCCATCAGTGGGACTAGCGGGAACACCGGGGAGCTGTTTTTT

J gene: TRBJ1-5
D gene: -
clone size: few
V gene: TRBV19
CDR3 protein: CASEGGPYTSNQPQHF
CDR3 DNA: TGTGCCAGCGAGGGAGGCCCCTATACTAGCAATCAGCCCCAGCATTTT

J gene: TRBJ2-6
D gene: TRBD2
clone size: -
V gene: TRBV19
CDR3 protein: CASSIARTSGVSGANVLTF
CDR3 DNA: TGTGCCAGTAGTATAGCCCGGACTAGCGGAGTTTCTGGGGCCAACGTCCTGACTTTC

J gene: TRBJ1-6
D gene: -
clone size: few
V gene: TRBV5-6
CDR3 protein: CASAGGGGSYSPLHF
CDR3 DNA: TGTGCCAGCGCGGGTGGAGGGGGAAGTTATTCACCCCTCCACTTT

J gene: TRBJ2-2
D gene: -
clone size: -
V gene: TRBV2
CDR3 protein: CASRPTGISTGELFF
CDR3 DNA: TGTGCCAGCAGGCCTACAGGAATATCCACCGGGGAGCTGTTTTTT

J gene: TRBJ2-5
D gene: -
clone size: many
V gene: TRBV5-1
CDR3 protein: CASSFGPSGQETQYF
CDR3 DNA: TGCGCCAGCAGCTTCGGTCCCTCGGGCCAAGAGACCCAGTACTTC

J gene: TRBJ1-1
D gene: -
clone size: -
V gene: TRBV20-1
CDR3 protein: CSASLTWDEAFF
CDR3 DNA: TGCAGTGCTAGTCTAACTTGGGATGAAGCTTTCTTT

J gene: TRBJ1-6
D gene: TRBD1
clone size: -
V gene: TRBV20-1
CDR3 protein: CSADGQGFSPLHF
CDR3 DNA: TGCAGTGCGGACGGACAGGGCTTCTCACCCCTCCACTTT

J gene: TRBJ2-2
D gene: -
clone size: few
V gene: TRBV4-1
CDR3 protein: CASSQDNRGAGELFF
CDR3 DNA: TGCGCCAGCAGCCAAGATAACCGCGGGGCCGGGGAGCTGTTTTTT

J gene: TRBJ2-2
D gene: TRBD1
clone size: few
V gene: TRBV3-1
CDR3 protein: CASSTSDRGLGGELFF
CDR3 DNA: TGTGCCAGCAGCACCTCGGACAGGGGGCTTGGCGGGGAGCTGTTTTTT

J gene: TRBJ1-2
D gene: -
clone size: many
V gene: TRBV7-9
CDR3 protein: CASSLGLLYGYTF
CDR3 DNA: TGTGCCAGCAGCTTAGGGCTTCTCTATGGCTACACCTTC

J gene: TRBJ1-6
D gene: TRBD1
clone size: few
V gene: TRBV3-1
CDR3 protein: CASTDRGGSPLHF
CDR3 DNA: TGTGCCAGCACCGACAGGGGCGGATCACCCCTCCACTTT

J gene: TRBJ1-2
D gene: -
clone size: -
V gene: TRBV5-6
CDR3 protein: CASARSLGYTF
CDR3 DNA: TGTGCCAGCGCTAGGTCCCTCGGCTACACCTTC

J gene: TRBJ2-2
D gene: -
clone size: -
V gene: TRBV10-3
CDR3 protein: CASLGVYTGELFF
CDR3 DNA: TGTGCCAGCCTGGGGGTTTACACCGGGGAGCTGTTTTTT

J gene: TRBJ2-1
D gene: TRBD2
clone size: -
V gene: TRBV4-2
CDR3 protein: CASSQEEASGIQYREQFF
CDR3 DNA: TGTGCCAGCAGCCAAGAAGAGGCTAGCGGGATTCAGTATCGTGAGCAGTTCTTC

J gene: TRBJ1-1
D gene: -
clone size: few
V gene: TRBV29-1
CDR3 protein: CSVGYRQNTEAFF
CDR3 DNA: TGCAGCGTTGGATATCGACAGAACACTGAAGCTTTCTTT

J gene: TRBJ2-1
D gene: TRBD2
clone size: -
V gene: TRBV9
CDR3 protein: CASSRRLAGVNEQFF
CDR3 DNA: TGTGCCAGCAGCAGACGACTAGCGGGGGTGAATGAGCAGTTCTTC

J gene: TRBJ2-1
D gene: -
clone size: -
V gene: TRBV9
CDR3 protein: CASSGFQGLSSEQFF
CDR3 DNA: TGTGCCAGCAGCGGGTTTCAGGGCCTCTCAAGTGAGCAGTTCTTC

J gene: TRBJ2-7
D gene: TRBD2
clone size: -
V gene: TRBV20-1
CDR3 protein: CSAPGTSWEQYF
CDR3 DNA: TGCAGTGCTCCCGGGACTAGCTGGGAGCAGTACTTC

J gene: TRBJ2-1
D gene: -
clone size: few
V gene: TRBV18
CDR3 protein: CASSRAGGWLNEQFF
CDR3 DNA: TGTGCCAGCTCACGGGCCGGAGGGTGGTTAAATGAGCAGTTCTTC